This entry features one TCR beta chain sequence. The record originates from a study of blood T cell repertoires in COVID-19. The V gene's germline CDR1 is SGHAT and CDR2 FQNNGV. V was shortened by 5 bases and J by 0 bases, with 14 bases between the two germline ends. This CDR3 has 15 amino acids. TCRdb's copy holds only in-frame clones and misses some; the assay was immunoSEQ multiplex PCR. This table has 100,000 to 150,000 clones, roughly 84% appearing once. Specimen: peripheral blood. This TCR derives from a woman over 75 with acute or convalescent COVID-19. V usage is TRBV11-2 and J usage is TRBJ2-7, with TRBD2 as a possible D gene (5 bases). The CDR3 coding sequence is TGTGCCAGCAGCCCAATGGACTGGTACTCCTACGAGCAGTACTTC. It yields the protein CASSPMDWYSYEQYF.